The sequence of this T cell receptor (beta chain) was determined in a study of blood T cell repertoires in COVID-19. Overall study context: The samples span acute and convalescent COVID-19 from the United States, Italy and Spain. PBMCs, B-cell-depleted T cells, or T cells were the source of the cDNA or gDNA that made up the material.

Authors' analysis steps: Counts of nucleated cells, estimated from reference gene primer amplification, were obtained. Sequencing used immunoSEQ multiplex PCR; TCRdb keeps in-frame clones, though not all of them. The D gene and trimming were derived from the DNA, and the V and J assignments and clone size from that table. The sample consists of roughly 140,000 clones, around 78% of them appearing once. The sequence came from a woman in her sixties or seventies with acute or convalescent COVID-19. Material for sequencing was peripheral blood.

The CDR3 loop is CASSRATMDTQYF. The DNA of the CDR3 is TGTGCCAGCTCACGGGCAACCATGGATACGCAGTATTTT. V usage is TRBV18 and J usage is TRBJ2-3; no firm D call. Trimming cost V 4 bases and J 6 bases, with 11 bases left between them. This CDR3 comprises 13 residues. Germline V gene data show CDR1 as KGHSH and CDR2 as LQKENI. The full variable domain, completed using reference TRBV18 and TRBJ2-3, is NAGVMQNPRHLVRRRGQEARLRCSPMKGHSHVYWYRQLPEEGLKFMVYLQKENIIDESGMPKERFSAEFPKEGPSILRIQQVVRGDSAAYFCASSRATMDTQYFGPGTRLTVL.